This note documents a single T cell receptor (beta chain) sequence. This table comes from immunoSEQ multiplex PCR, and its TCRdb copy is limited to in-frame clones, with some not included. The sample lists 45,000 to 55,000 clones, around 88% seen once, with about 10% in the top ten. Looked up from germline, CDR1 is MNHNS and CDR2 is SASEGT. V was shortened by 3 bases and J by 7 bases, with 7 bases between the two germline ends. This CDR3 contains 13 residues. The sample belongs to a study of PD-L1 blockade in urothelial cancer. Study in general: Atezolizumab (1,200 mg intravenously every 3 weeks) began in about 2014 for patients. Blood analysis occurred 3 weeks (second dose) and 6 weeks after treatment start. Blood samples had a median of 141,255 T cells.

Sample time point: peripheral blood 6 weeks after treatment start. This TCR derives from a man in his sixties with urothelial cancer. The sample consisted of PBMCs, taken around atezolizumab (anti-PD-L1) treatment. This chain uses TRBV6-1 with TRBJ1-6; no definite D call. CDR3 in amino acids: CASSESLNSPLHF. CDR3 coding DNA: TGTGCCAGCAGTGAGAGCCTGAATTCACCCCTCCACTTT.